This T cell receptor beta chain is from a study of early T cells in non-severe SARS-CoV-2 infection. Study overall: The input, bulk RNA from unsorted whole blood, was sequenced, and chains were unpaired.

Study results and limitations: Sequences matched to VDJdb favored anti-spike CD8 responses, while private and CD4 specificities were missed.

V was cut by 5 bases and J by 6 bases, with 7 bases left in between. The CDR3 length is 11 residues. In germline, CDR1 is SNHLY, CDR2 FYNNEI. Researchers attached unique molecular identifiers to individual cDNA molecules. TCRdb redid the calling of the 5' RACE reads with MiXCR, one entry per CDR3 protein. The table includes tens of thousands of distinct CDR3 sequences, more than 9% detected once. As regards this clonotype: Its target is not known.

Sequencing used whole blood. This TCR derives from an adult who was a healthcare worker with PCR-confirmed SARS-CoV-2 infection or an uninfected control (not recorded which). This chain joins TRBV2 and TRBJ1-1; D unresolved. The CDR3 reads CASSLYSEAFF. DNA for the CDR3: TGTGCCAGCAGTTTATATTCTGAAGCTTTCTTT.